The sequence of this T cell receptor (beta chain) was determined in a study of blood T cell repertoires in COVID-19. Study information: The origin of the acute and convalescent COVID-19 samples was the United States, Italy and Spain. The analysed material was cDNA or gDNA that came from T cells, B-cell-depleted T cells, or PBMCs.

Per the authors' pipeline: Reference gene primer amplification gave nucleated cell count estimates. TCRdb's table, derived via immunoSEQ multiplex PCR, lists solely in-frame clones and lacks some. That table is the source of V, J and clone size, and D and trimming were worked out from the DNA. Of 62,000 or so clones in the sample, approximately 83% are singletons; the top ten hold around 1.4%. Germline lookup yields CDR1 LGHNA and CDR2 YNFKEQ. This CDR3 has 14 amino acids. The junction had 4 bases not matched to a gene; V was cut back by 4 bases and J by 4 bases. The chain carries TRBV4-2 and TRBJ1-5; TRBD1 agrees at 7 bases. The sample comprised peripheral blood. This receptor was obtained from an older woman with acute or convalescent COVID-19. The CDR3 loop reads CASSPGQSNQPQHF. CDR3 DNA sequence: TGTGCCAGCAGCCCGGGACAGTCAAATCAGCCCCAGCATTTT.